This note documents a single T cell receptor beta chain sequence. The antigen is undetermined. The data derive from a study of T cells after posttransplantation cyclophosphamide. J gave up 3 bases and V 3 bases, and 8 bases lay outside the gene matches. CDR1 is SQVTM, CDR2 ANQGSEA, per germline. This CDR3 region has 14 residues. Cyclophosphamide on days +3 and +4 followed busulfan-fludarabine conditioning and a marrow graft. Sequencing used immunoSEQ multiplex PCR; TCRdb keeps in-frame clones, though not all of them. The sample carries approximately 11,000 clones, about 93% recorded once. Study results and caveats: Tissue-infiltrating T cells from skin or gut overlapped little with blood T cells.

The material was PBMCs, obtained after allogeneic stem cell transplant with posttransplant cyclophosphamide. The receptor's source is a female patient younger than 45 who received an allogeneic stem cell transplant from an unrelated donor, was CMV-positive, and had no GVHD. The graft donor may have given rise to some T cells. V usage is TRBV29-1 and J usage is TRBJ2-7; 7 bases agree with TRBD2. CDR3 residues: CSVDGAPGGYEQYF. Written as DNA, the CDR3 is TGCAGCGTTGATGGCGCCCCGGGAGGCTACGAGCAGTACTTC.